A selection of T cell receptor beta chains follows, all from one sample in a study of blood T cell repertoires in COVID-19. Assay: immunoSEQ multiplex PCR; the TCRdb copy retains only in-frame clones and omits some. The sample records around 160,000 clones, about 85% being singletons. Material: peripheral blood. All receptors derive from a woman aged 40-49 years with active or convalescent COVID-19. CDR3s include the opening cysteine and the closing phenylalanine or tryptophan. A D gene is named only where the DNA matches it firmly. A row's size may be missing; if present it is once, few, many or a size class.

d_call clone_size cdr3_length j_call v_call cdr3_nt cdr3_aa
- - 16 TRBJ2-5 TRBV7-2 TGTGCCAGCAGCTTAGGACTGGCGGGGTCCCAGGAGACCCAGTACTTC CASSLGLAGSQETQYF
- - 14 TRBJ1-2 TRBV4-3 TGCGCCAGCAGCCAAGATAAGTCTGGGGCCAGCTACACCTTC CASSQDKSGASYTF
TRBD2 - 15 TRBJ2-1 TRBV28 TGTGCCAGCAGGCGGACTAGCGGGATTTACAATGAGCAGTTCTTC CASRRTSGIYNEQFF
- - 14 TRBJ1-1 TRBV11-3 TGTGCCAGCAGCCGATCAGGCAAAGACACTGAAGCTTTCTTT CASSRSGKDTEAFF
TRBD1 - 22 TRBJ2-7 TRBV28 TGTGCCAGCAGTTCCCTTGGGGGAGGGGGGACAGGGGCAAATCCTTACTTGGGCGAGCAGTACTTC CASSSLGGGGTGANPYLGEQYF
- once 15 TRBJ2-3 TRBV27 TGTGCCAGCAGTTTACAACCGGGGGGCACAGATACGCAGTATTTT CASSLQPGGTDTQYF
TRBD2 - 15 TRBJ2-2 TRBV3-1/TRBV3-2 TGTGCCAGCAGCCGGGGGGGAATGTGGACCGGGGAGCTGTTTTTT CASSRGGMWTGELFF
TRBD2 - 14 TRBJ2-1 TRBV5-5 TGTGCCAGCAGCCGGGACTACGCCGGCGATGAGCAGTTCTTC CASSRDYAGDEQFF
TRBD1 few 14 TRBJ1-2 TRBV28 TGTGCCAGCAGTTTACCTACAGGGGACTATGGCTACACCTTC CASSLPTGDYGYTF
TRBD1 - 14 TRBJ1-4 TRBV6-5 TGTGCCAGCACCTACGACAGGGGCCCTGAAAAACTGTTTTTT CASTYDRGPEKLFF
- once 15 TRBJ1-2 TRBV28 TGTGCCAGCAGTTTATTAGCCCGGGACACGATTGGCTACACCTTC CASSLLARDTIGYTF
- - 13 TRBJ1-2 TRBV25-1 TGTGCCAGCAGTGAGGCAGGCGCCTATGGCTACACCTTC CASSEAGAYGYTF
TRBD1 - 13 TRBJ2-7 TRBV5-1 TGCGCCAGCAGAGACAGGGCTCCCTACGAGCAGTACTTC CASRDRAPYEQYF
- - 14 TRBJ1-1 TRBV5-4 TGTGCCAGCAGCTTGGTAGGGGGTGAGGCTGAAGCTTTCTTT CASSLVGGEAEAFF
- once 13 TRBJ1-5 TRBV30 TGTGCCTGGACCCCTGGTACGAGTCAGCCCCAGCATTTT CAWTPGTSQPQHF
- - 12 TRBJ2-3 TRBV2 TGTGCCAGCAGTGTACAGTCAGATACGCAGTATTTT CASSVQSDTQYF
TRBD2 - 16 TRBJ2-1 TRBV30 TGTGCCCTTGGACTAGCGGGGGGGAGCTCCTACAATGAGCAGTTCTTC CALGLAGGSSYNEQFF
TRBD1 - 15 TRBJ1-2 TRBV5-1 TGCGCCAGCAGCACCGGACAGGGGGCCGGATATGGCTACACCTTC CASSTGQGAGYGYTF
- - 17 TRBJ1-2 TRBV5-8 TGTGCCAGCAGCACCATCGACAGGCCCGGATCCACCTATGGCTACACCTTC CASSTIDRPGSTYGYTF
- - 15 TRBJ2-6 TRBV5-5 TGTGCCAGCAGCCAGGACGGGGCTGGGGCCAACGTCCTGACTTTC CASSQDGAGANVLTF
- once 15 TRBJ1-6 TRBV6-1 TGTGCCAGCAGTGAGAGGACAGTCAAGAATTCACCCCTCCACTTT CASSERTVKNSPLHF
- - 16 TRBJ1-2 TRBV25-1 TGTGCCAGCAGTGACCTCAGGTCCGCCGGTAACTATGGCTACACCTTC CASSDLRSAGNYGYTF
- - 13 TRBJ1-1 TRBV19 TGTGCCAGTGGCCTGACAGGAAACACTGAAGCTTTCTTT CASGLTGNTEAFF
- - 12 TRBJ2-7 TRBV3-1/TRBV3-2 TGTGCCAGCAGCCTGGGGGGGCGGGAGCAGTACTTC CASSLGGREQYF
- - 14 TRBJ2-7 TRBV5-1 TGCGCCAGCAGTTCTAAACAGGGATCCTACGAGCAGTACTTC CASSSKQGSYEQYF
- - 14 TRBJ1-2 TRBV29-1 TGCAGCGTTCTTACAGGGATCAGCAGCTATGGCTACACCTTC CSVLTGISSYGYTF
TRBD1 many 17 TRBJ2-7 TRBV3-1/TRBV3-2 TGTGCCAGCAGCCCGCCCTGTCGGACAGGGGAGTCGTACGAGCAGTACTTC CASSPPCRTGESYEQYF
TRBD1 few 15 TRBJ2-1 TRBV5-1 TGCGCCAGCAGCCTCGGGCAGGGGGCTGAGAATGAGCAGTTCTTC CASSLGQGAENEQFF
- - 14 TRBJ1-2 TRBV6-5 TGTGCCACCACTATTACACAGGGTTCTAATGGCTACACCTTC CATTITQGSNGYTF
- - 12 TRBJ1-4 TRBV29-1 TGCAGCGTGGGCAGGGCGGGGGAAAAACTGTTTTTT CSVGRAGEKLFF
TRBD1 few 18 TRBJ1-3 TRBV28 TGTGCCAGCAGTTTACTTTCGCCCGGACAGGGCGCCGGAAACACCATATATTTT CASSLLSPGQGAGNTIYF
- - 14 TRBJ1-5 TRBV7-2 TGTGCCAGCAGCGTGTCCTTCAGCAATCAGCCCCAGCATTTT CASSVSFSNQPQHF
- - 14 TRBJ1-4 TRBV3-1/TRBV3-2 TGTGCCAGCAGCCAAAAGGGGTTTGGCGAAAAACTGTTTTTT CASSQKGFGEKLFF
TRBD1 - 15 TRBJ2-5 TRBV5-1 TGCGCCAGCAGCCCAGAGGGGGCTCCGAGGGAGACCCAGTACTTC CASSPEGAPRETQYF
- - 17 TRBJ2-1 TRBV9 TGTGCCAGCAGCGTAGCTAAACAGGCCACCTCCTACAATGAGCAGTTCTTC CASSVAKQATSYNEQFF
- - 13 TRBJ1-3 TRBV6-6 TGTGCCAGCAGTTACCCGCGCGGAAACACCATATATTTT CASSYPRGNTIYF
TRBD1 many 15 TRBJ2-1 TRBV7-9 TGTGCCAGCAGCTTGCCTGGGGGACAGAACAATGAGCAGTTCTTC CASSLPGGQNNEQFF
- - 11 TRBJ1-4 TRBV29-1 TGCAGCGTATACAGGGATGAAAAACTGTTTTTT CSVYRDEKLFF
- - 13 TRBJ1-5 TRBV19 TGTGCCAGTAGTATCCGAGCGGGGCAGCCCCAGCATTTT CASSIRAGQPQHF
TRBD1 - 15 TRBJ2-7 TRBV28 TGTGCCAGCAGTCCCCTGGACAGGCACTACGAGGAGCAGTACTTC CASSPLDRHYEEQYF
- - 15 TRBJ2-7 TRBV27 TGTGCCAGCTCCACACCCGGGACTTGGCCCTACGAGCAGTACTTC CASSTPGTWPYEQYF
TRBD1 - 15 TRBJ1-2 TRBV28 TGTGCCAGCAGGGCCGGGACAGGGCGGACCCATGGCTACACCTTC CASRAGTGRTHGYTF
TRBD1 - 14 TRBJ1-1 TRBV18 TGTGCCAGCTCGCCATCTCAGGGGGCTGTTGAAGCTTTCTTT CASSPSQGAVEAFF
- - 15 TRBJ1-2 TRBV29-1 TGCAGCGTTGAAATCGGGTCGGGTGCTAACTATGGCTACACCTTC CSVEIGSGANYGYTF
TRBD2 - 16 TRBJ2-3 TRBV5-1 TGCGCCAGCAGCACTGCTAGCGGGGTATGGGCAGATACGCAGTATTTT CASSTASGVWADTQYF
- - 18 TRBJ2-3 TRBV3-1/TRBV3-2 TGTGCCAGCAGCCCCTTGATAGGTGAGACGGGGTCAACAGATACGCAGTATTTT CASSPLIGETGSTDTQYF
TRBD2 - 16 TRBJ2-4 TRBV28 TGTGCCAGCAGTTTTGAACTAGCGGGAGCCAAAAACATTCAGTACTTC CASSFELAGAKNIQYF
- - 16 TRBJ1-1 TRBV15 TGTGCCACCAGCAGACCAATACAGGGAATGAACACTGAAGCTTTCTTT CATSRPIQGMNTEAFF
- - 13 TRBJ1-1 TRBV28 TGTGCCAGCAGTCCCCGCGGGAGGACTGAAGCTTTCTTT CASSPRGRTEAFF
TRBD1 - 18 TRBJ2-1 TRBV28 TGTGCCAGCAGCCCAGACAGGGGGCGACCCCTTTCCTACAATGAGCAGTTCTTC CASSPDRGRPLSYNEQFF
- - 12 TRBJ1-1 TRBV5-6 TGTGCCAGCAGCTTGACGGGAACTGAAGCTTTCTTT CASSLTGTEAFF
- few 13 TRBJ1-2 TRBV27 TGTGCCAGCAGAGAGCAAACTAACTATGGCTACACCTTC CASREQTNYGYTF
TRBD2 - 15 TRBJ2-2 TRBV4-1 TGCGCCAGCAGCCTGGGGACTAGTAACACCGGGGAGCTGTTTTTT CASSLGTSNTGELFF
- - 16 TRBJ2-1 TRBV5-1 TGCGCCAGCAGCTTGGAGTCGGCAGGGGGGTGGAATGAGCAGTTCTTC CASSLESAGGWNEQFF